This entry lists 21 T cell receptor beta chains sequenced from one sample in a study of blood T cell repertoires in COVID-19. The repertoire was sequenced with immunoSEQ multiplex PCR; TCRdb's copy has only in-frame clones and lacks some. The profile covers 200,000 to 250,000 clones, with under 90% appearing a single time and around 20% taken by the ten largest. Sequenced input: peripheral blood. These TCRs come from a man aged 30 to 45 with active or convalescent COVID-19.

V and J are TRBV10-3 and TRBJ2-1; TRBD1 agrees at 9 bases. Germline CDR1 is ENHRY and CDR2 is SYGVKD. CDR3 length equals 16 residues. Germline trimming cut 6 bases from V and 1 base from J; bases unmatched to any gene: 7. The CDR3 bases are TGTGCCATCAGCGGCGAGGGACAGGGTTCCTACAATGAGCAGTTCTTC. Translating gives CAISGEGQGSYNEQFF.

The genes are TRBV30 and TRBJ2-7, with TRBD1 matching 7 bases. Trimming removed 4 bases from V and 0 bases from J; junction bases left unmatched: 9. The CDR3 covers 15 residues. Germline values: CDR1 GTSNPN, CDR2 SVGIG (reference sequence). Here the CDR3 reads CAWIRDSYLSYEQYF. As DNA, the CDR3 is TGTGCCTGGATCCGGGACAGTTACCTCTCCTACGAGCAGTACTTC.

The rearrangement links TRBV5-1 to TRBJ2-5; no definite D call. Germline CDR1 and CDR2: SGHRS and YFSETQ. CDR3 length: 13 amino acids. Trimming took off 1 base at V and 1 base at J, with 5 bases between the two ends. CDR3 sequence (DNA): TGCGCCAGCAGCTTGCCCGTCCAAGAGACCCAGTACTTC. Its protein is CASSLPVQETQYF.

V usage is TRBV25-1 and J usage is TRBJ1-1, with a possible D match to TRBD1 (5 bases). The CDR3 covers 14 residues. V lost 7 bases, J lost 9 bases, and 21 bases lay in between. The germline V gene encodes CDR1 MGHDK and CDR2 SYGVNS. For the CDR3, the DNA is TGTGCCAGCAACCCGACCACCGACAGAGCAAAAGCTTTCTTT. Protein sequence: CASNPTTDRAKAFF.

CDR3 sequence (DNA): TGTGCCAGCAGTTCAATCTCGGGACTAGCGGACAATGAGCAGTTCTTC. Its protein is CASSSISGLADNEQFF. V and J are TRBV28 and TRBJ2-1; 11 nucleotides agree with TRBD2. This CDR3 contains 16 residues. Per the germline V gene, CDR1 is MDHEN and CDR2 is SYDVKM. V dropped 4 bases and J dropped 5; count of bases not matched to a gene: 7.

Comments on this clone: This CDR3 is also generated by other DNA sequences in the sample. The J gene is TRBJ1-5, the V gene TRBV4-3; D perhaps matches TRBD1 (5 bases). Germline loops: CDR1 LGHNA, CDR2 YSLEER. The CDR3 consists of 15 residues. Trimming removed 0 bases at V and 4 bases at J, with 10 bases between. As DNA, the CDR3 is TGCGCCAGCAGCCAAGAGGGGAGGGGAAATCAGCCCCAGCATTTT. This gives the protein CASSQEGRGNQPQHF.

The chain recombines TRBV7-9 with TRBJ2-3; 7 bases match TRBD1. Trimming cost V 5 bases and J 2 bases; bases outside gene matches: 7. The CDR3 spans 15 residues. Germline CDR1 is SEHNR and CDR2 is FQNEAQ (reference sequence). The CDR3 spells CASSLTGTLTDTQYF. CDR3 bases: TGTGCCAGCAGCCTGACAGGGACCCTCACAGATACGCAGTATTTT.

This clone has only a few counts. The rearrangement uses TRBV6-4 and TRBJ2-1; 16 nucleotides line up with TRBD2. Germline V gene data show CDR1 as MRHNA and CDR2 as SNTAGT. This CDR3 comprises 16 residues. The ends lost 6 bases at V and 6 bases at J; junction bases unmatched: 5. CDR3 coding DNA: TGTGCCAGCAGCACCGGGACTAGCGGGGGGGCCAATGAGCAGTTCTTC. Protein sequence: CASSTGTSGGANEQFF.

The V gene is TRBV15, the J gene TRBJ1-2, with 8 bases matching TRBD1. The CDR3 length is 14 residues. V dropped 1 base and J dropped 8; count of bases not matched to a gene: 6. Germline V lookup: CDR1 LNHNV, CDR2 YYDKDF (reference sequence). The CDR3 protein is CATSRGRGLDGYTF. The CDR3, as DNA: TGTGCCACCAGCAGAGGCAGGGGGCTCGACGGCTACACCTTC.

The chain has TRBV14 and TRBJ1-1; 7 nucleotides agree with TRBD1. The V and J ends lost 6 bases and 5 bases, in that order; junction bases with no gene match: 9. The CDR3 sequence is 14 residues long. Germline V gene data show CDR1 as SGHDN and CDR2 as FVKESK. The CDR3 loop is CASSRYRGGTEAFF. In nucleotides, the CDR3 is TGTGCCAGCAGTCGTTACAGGGGCGGGACTGAAGCTTTCTTT.

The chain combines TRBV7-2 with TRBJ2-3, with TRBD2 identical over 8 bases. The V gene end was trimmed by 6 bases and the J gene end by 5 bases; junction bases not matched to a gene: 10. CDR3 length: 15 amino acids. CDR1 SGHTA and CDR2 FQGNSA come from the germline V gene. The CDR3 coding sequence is TGTGCCAGCAGGCTACGGGGGGGCCGAGGAGATACGCAGTATTTT. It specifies CASRLRGGRGDTQYF. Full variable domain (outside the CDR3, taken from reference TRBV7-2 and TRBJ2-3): GAGVSQSPSNKVTEKGKDVELRCDPISGHTALYWYRQSLGQGLEFLIYFQGNSAPDKSGLPSDRFSAERTGGSVSTLTIQRTQQEDSAVYLCASRLRGGRGDTQYFGPGTRLTVL.

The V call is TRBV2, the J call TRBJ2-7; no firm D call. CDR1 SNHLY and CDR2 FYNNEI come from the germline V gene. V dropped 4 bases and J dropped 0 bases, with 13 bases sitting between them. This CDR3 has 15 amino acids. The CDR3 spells CASSVIVSTSYEQYF. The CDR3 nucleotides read TGTGCCAGCAGTGTTATAGTGTCTACCTCCTACGAGCAGTACTTC.

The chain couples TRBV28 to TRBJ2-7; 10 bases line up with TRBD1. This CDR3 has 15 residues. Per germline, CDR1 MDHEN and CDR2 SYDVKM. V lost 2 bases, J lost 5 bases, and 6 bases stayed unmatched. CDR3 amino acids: CASSLVWDRGHEQYF. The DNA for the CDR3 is TGTGCCAGCAGTTTAGTGTGGGACAGGGGCCACGAGCAGTACTTC.

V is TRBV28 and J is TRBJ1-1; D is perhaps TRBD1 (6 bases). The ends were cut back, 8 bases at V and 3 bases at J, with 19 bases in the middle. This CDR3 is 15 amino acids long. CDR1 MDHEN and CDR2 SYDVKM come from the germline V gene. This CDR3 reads CASGRGGGGYTEAFF. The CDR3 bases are TGTGCCAGCGGTCGGGGGGGCGGAGGTTACACTGAAGCTTTCTTT. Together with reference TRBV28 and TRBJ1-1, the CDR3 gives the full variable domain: DVKVTQSSRYLVKRTGEKVFLECVQDMDHENMFWYRQDPGLGLRLIYFSYDVKMKEKGDIPEGYSVSREKKERFSLILESASTNQTSMYLCASGRGGGGYTEAFFGQGTRLTVV.

CDR3 in amino acids: CASASQGLAVYEQFF. The CDR3 coding sequence is TGCGCCAGCGCCAGCCAGGGACTAGCGGTCTATGAGCAGTTCTTC. The chain links TRBV10-2 to TRBJ2-1, with 11 bases aligning to TRBD2. The V gene end was trimmed by 8 bases and the J gene end by 8 bases; junction bases not matched to a gene: 11. This CDR3 is built from 15 residues. Germline CDR1 reads WSHSY; CDR2 reads SAAADI.

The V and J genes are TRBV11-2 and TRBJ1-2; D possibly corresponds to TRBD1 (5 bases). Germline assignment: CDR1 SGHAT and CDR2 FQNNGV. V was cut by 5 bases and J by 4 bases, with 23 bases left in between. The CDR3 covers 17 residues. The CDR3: CASSVGLKVSGAYGYTF. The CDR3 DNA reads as TGTGCCAGCAGCGTAGGCCTCAAAGTCAGCGGGGCCTATGGCTACACCTTC.

CDR3 coding DNA: TGTGCCTGGCAACTAGCGGCTAGCACAGATACGCAGTATTTT. Translated: CAWQLAASTDTQYF. J is TRBJ2-3 and V is TRBV30; 8 positions agree with TRBD2. The CDR3 is 14 residues long. The J segment lost 0 bases and the V segment lost 5 bases, leaving 4 bases of the junction unmatched. The germline gives CDR1 GTSNPN, CDR2 SVGIG (reference sequence). The full variable domain, with the rest looked up from reference TRBV30 and TRBJ2-3, is SQTIHQWPATLVQPVGSPLSLECTVEGTSNPNLYWYRQAAGRGLQLLFYSVGIGQISSEVPQNLSASRPQDRQFILSSKKLLLSDSGFYLCAWQLAASTDTQYFGPGTRLTVL.

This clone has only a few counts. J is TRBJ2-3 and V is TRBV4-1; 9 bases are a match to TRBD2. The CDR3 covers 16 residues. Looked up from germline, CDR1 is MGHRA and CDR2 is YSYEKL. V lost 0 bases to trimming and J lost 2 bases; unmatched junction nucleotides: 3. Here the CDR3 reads CASSQDGGGATDTQYF. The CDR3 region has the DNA TGCGCCAGCAGCCAAGATGGCGGGGGGGCCACAGATACGCAGTATTTT.

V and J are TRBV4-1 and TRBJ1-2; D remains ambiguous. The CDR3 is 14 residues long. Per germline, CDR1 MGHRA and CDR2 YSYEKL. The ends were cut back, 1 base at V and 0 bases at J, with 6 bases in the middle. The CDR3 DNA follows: TGCGCCAGCAGCCAAGTTCTTACTAACTATGGCTACACCTTC. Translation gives CASSQVLTNYGYTF.

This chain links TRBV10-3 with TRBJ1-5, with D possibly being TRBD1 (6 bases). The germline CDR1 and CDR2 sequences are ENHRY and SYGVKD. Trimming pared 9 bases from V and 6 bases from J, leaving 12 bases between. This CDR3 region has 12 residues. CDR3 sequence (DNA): TGTGCCATAGGGGGTGCAGGTCAGCCCCAGCATTTT. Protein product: CAIGGAGQPQHF.

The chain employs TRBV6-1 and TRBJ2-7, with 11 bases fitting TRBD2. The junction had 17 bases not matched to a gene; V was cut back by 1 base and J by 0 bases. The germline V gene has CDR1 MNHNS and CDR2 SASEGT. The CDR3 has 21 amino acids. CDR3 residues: CASSEDARVRLAGPRSYEQYF. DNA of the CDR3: TGTGCCAGCAGTGAAGATGCAAGGGTTAGACTAGCGGGGCCACGCTCCTACGAGCAGTACTTC.